These 19 T cell receptor beta chains share one sample of origin, sequenced in a study of T cells after yellow fever vaccination (dated by TCRdb to between 2018 and 2021). The intended sense of this specimen's treatment or condition label: live attenuated yellow fever vaccine strain. Library creation used 5' RACE. The sequencer was an Illumina HiSeq 2500. TCRdb reanalyzed the raw reads on its own, using fastp at Q25 for trimming and MiXCR for clone calling, and kept in-frame beta chains. Each CDR3 protein gets just one entry, which takes the most common genes and DNA from the rows behind it. Counted in this sample were about 320,000 distinct CDR3 sequences; around 7% of them appeared once. Roughly a sixth of the sample is taken by the ten largest. The sample here was PBMCs, taken roughly seven weeks after the first yellow fever vaccination. These receptors originate from a man aged 18 to 30 who received the YFV17D yellow fever vaccine.

This clonotype was observed at least ten times. The V and J genes are TRBV10-3 and TRBJ2-1; no clear D gene. V shed 0 bases and J shed 10 bases, with 10 bases lying between them. The CDR3 runs to 13 residues. CDR1 is ENHRY and CDR2 is SYGVKD in the germline V gene. In DNA form, the CDR3 reads TGTGCCATCAGTGAGTCCGACTCCCCGGAGCAGTTCTTC. It encodes CAISESDSPEQFF.

CDR3 loop: CASSSQGLAVHEQFF. The CDR3, as DNA: TGTGCCAGCAGCTCTCAGGGACTAGCTGTTCATGAGCAGTTCTTC. The V call is TRBV13, the J call TRBJ2-1; 9 bases fit TRBD2. This CDR3 is 15 amino acids long. Germline trimming cut 4 bases from V and 8 bases from J; bases unmatched to any gene: 9. CDR1 and CDR2 (germline): PRHDT, FYEKMQ (reference sequence).

The chain couples TRBV30 to TRBJ2-3, with D possibly matching TRBD2 (6 bases). This CDR3 contains 15 residues. V was pared by 3 bases and J by 3 bases, with 16 bases between. Per germline, CDR1 GTSNPN and CDR2 SVGIG (reference sequence). The CDR3: CAWRGLGLGTDTQYF. In DNA, the CDR3 is TGTGCCTGGAGGGGACTGGGTCTTGGGACAGATACGCAGTATTTT.

The rearrangement joins TRBV3-1 to TRBJ2-5; possible D gene TRBD2, 5 bases. V was clipped by 0 bases and J by 5 bases, with 13 bases between them. Per germline, CDR1 LGHDT and CDR2 YNNKEL (reference sequence). This CDR3 is built from 15 residues. CDR3 nucleotide sequence: TGTGCCAGCAGCCAAGAGGGAGTATACTCGGAGACCCAGTACTTC. This encodes CASSQEGVYSETQYF.

This clonotype was observed a handful of times. The genes are TRBV23-1 and TRBJ2-7; D is ambiguous. TRBV23-1 is assigned to the ORF class and has an uncertain function. The CDR3 consists of 11 residues. V was shortened by 0 bases and J by 6 bases, with 3 bases between the two germline ends. The CDR3, as DNA: TGCGCCAGCAGTCAATCCGCCGAGCAGTACGTC. Protein product: CASSQSAEQYV.

In this sample, this clonotype turned up many times. The V and J genes are TRBV12-3 or TRBV12-4 and TRBJ1-6, with TRBD1 identical over 9 bases. The CDR3 has 15 residues. With 3 bases clipped from V and 6 bases from J, the junction kept 3 bases outside the gene matches. The CDR3 here is CASSLGQGGNSPLHF. DNA of the CDR3: TGTGCCAGCAGTTTGGGACAGGGTGGTAATTCACCCCTCCACTTT.

There are many counts of this clonotype. The chain links TRBV11-2 to TRBJ2-6; 9 bases are shared with TRBD1. The CDR3 runs 18 residues. J gave up 2 bases and V 5 bases, and 10 bases lay outside the gene matches. Germline CDR1 is SGHAT and CDR2 is FQNNGV. Here the CDR3 reads CASSPPGQGSAGANVLTF. Here the CDR3 DNA reads TGTGCCAGCAGCCCCCCGGGACAGGGAAGCGCTGGGGCCAACGTCCTGACTTTC.

This clonotype has a handful of counts. J is TRBJ2-1 and V is TRBV5-4; D remains unclear. This CDR3 contains 13 residues. Germline V lookup: CDR1 SGHNT, CDR2 YYREEE (reference sequence). V shed 4 bases and J shed 8 bases, with 13 bases lying between them. The DNA for the CDR3 is TGTGCCAGCAGCCTCCGGCCAGGCGATGAGCAGTTCTTC. The encoded protein is CASSLRPGDEQFF.

This chain connects TRBV5-6 to TRBJ1-5; TRBD1 might be the D (5 bases). The V end was cut by 0 bases, the J end by 7 bases, with 11 bases between. The CDR3 length is 14 residues. CDR1 and CDR2 (germline): SGHDT, YYEEEE. CDR3 bases: TGTGCCAGCAGCTTGGTGGGGGATCGACAGCCCCAGCATTTT. Translated: CASSLVGDRQPQHF.

The chain employs TRBV5-1 and TRBJ2-1, with D perhaps matching TRBD1 (5 bases). V dropped 0 bases and J dropped 8 bases, with 21 bases sitting between them. The CDR3 contains 17 residues. Germline lookup yields CDR1 SGHRS and CDR2 YFSETQ. DNA for the CDR3: TGCGCCAGCAGCTTGGGGGGCCGGGTGGGGCGAGGAGATGAGCAGTTCTTC. This sequence encodes CASSLGGRVGRGDEQFF.

In its sample, this clonotype was seen many times. V gene TRBV5-1 combines with J gene TRBJ2-5; 13 nucleotides line up with TRBD2. V trimming: 0 bases; J trimming: 1 base; junction bases outside the gene matches: 3. CDR1 and CDR2 from the germline V gene are SGHRS and YFSETQ. The CDR3 spans 17 residues. The CDR3 reads CASSLGLAGGFQETQYF. Written as DNA, the CDR3 is TGCGCCAGCAGCTTGGGACTAGCGGGGGGTTTCCAAGAGACCCAGTACTTC.

V is TRBV4-3 and J is TRBJ2-1; the match to TRBD1 covers 12 bases. V lost 6 bases to trimming and J lost 7 bases; unmatched junction nucleotides: 4. This CDR3 has 14 amino acids. CDR1 LGHNA and CDR2 YSLEER come from the germline V gene. The CDR3 bases are TGCGCCAGCAGTGGGACAGGGGGCGAAAATGAGCAGTTCTTC. It codes for CASSGTGGENEQFF.

Note on this clonotype: A read error is possible here, since a much larger clone lies one base away. The chain combines TRBV28 with TRBJ1-5; 7 bases fit TRBD1. CDR1 and CDR2 from the germline V gene are MDHEN and SYDVKM. CDR3 length equals 12 residues. The CDR3 DNA follows: TGCGCTACAGGGGACGCGGGTCAGCCCCAGCATTTT. This gives the protein CATGDAGQPQHF.

This clonotype was counted only a few times. This rearrangement joins TRBV5-1 to TRBJ2-1; 9 bases are shared with TRBD2. Trimming removed 7 bases from V and 2 bases from J; junction bases left unmatched: 1. This CDR3 is 13 amino acids long. Germline assignment: CDR1 SGHRS and CDR2 YFSETQ. CDR3 residues: CASAGGTYNEQFF. CDR3 DNA: TGCGCCAGCGCGGGGGGGACCTACAATGAGCAGTTCTTC. Combining the CDR3 with reference TRBV5-1 and TRBJ2-1 gives the whole variable domain KAGVTQTPRYLIKTRGQQVTLSCSPISGHRSVSWYQQTPGQGLQFLFEYFSETQRNKGNFPGRFSGRQFSNSRSEMNVSTLELGDSALYLCASAGGTYNEQFFGPGTRLTVL.

This clonotype came up a few times. V usage is TRBV7-9 and J usage is TRBJ2-2; 10 bases fit TRBD1. Germline values: CDR1 SEHNR, CDR2 FQNEAQ (reference sequence). This CDR3 contains 15 residues. Losses at the gene ends were 4 bases for V and 7 bases for J; bases not matched to a gene: 6. The CDR3 DNA reads TGTGCCAGCAGCTCCGGGACAGGGGACATCGGGGAGCTGTTTTTT. Translated, it gives CASSSGTGDIGELFF.

This clonotype was counted a few times. The chain employs TRBV20-1 and TRBJ2-7; TRBD1 aligns across 9 bases. Germline values: CDR1 DFQATT, CDR2 SNEGSKA (reference sequence). J was trimmed by 6 bases and V by 0 bases; bases with no gene match: 12. CDR3 size: 16 residues. The CDR3 spells CSARDITGTGPSEQYF. The CDR3 bases are TGCAGTGCTAGAGACATAACCGGGACAGGGCCCTCCGAGCAGTACTTC.

The V and J genes are TRBV4-2 and TRBJ1-1; D perhaps matches TRBD1 (5 bases). Germline CDR1 LGHNA, CDR2 YNFKEQ. The germline V and J ends were trimmed by 1 base and 7 bases, with 13 bases remaining between them. The CDR3 is made up of 14 amino acids. This CDR3 reads CASSQGGTADEAFF. The CDR3, as DNA: TGTGCCAGCAGCCAAGGTGGGACGGCGGATGAAGCTTTCTTT.

Written as DNA, the CDR3 is TGTGCCAGCAGCTTTCTCCAGGGGATCGCGGAGACCCAGTACTTC. This codes for CASSFLQGIAETQYF. This chain joins TRBV7-9 and TRBJ2-5; D may be TRBD1 (6 bases). Germline V CDR1 and CDR2: SEHNR, FQNEAQ (reference sequence). The CDR3 is made up of 15 amino acids. Between the trimmed V and J ends, which lost 3 bases and 5 bases, there was a span of 16 bases.

The V call is TRBV2, the J call TRBJ1-4; 7 bases map to TRBD1. With 5 bases clipped from V and 7 bases from J, the junction kept 7 bases outside the gene matches. This CDR3 region has 14 residues. Per germline, CDR1 SNHLY and CDR2 FYNNEI. CDR3 residues: CASSLQGLVEKLFF. In DNA form, the CDR3 reads TGTGCCAGCAGTTTACAGGGGCTGGTTGAAAAACTGTTTTTT.